This passage covers 11 T cell receptor beta chains from one sample sequenced in a study of high-grade serous ovarian cancer treatment subgroups. Assay: immunoSEQ multiplex PCR; the TCRdb copy retains only in-frame clones and omits some. The sample holds some 900 clones, approximately 80% seen once. Tumor tissue was taken before any definitive surgery or chemotherapy was given. Sequencing was performed on tumor tissue. These receptors all come from a human donor with high-grade serous ovarian cancer.

The chain carries TRBV6-5 and TRBJ1-1; the D is unclear. V lost 4 bases to trimming and J lost 4 bases, with 16 bases between them. The germline V gene encodes CDR1 MNHEY and CDR2 SVGAGI. This CDR3 region has 15 residues. The CDR3 DNA sequence: TGTGCCAGCAGTTGGTTGTCTGGGGTGGGCACTGAAGCTTTCTTT. Protein sequence: CASSWLSGVGTEAFF.

The chain employs TRBV5-6 and TRBJ2-7, with 9 bases that match TRBD2. V trimming: 3 bases; J trimming: 5 bases; junction bases outside the gene matches: 12. Per the germline V gene, CDR1 is SGHDT and CDR2 is YYEEEE. The CDR3 is 16 amino acids. The chain's CDR3 is CASSSGAGGRGNEQYF. Here the CDR3 DNA reads TGTGCCAGCAGCTCGGGGGCGGGAGGGCGAGGGAACGAGCAGTACTTC.

This clone appeared once. The rearrangement joins TRBV29-1 to TRBJ2-5; 8 bases are a match to TRBD2. The CDR3 loop spans 17 amino acids. Germline V gene sequence: CDR1 SQVTM, CDR2 ANQGSEA. In nucleotides, the CDR3 is TGCAGTCCTGTTGTTCCGGGAGGGCCCGGAGGGCAAGAGACCCAGTACTTC. This translates into CSPVVPGGPGGQETQYF.

The V and J genes are TRBV6-1 and TRBJ2-7, with a possible D match to TRBD2 (6 bases). V was shortened by 11 bases and J by 4 bases, with 21 bases between the two germline ends. The CDR3 runs to 14 residues. Germline CDR1 MNHNS, CDR2 SASEGT. In DNA, the CDR3 is TGTGCCGTGAGCCGGGACTTCAGTAGTTACGAGCAGTACGTC. Translated, it gives CAVSRDFSSYEQYV.

The V and J genes are TRBV4-3 and TRBJ1-2; 8 bases line up with TRBD1. V lost 0 bases, J lost 8 bases, and 11 bases stayed unmatched. This CDR3 is built from 16 residues. Germline CDR1 is LGHNA and CDR2 is YSLEER. The chain's CDR3 is CASSQDRTSSGGGYTF. The CDR3 DNA reads TGCGCCAGCAGCCAAGATCGGACCTCCTCAGGGGGCGGCTACACCTTC.

This sequence joins TRBV6-1 and TRBJ2-3; D perhaps matches TRBD2 (7 bases). Deletions cut 4 bases from V and 6 bases from J, with 17 bases between. The CDR3 is made up of 15 amino acids. Per germline, CDR1 MNHNS and CDR2 SASEGT. The CDR3 here is CASSAGGGASDTQYF. The CDR3 DNA is TGTGCCAGCAGTGCTGGTGGGGGGGCCTCCGATACGCAGTATTTT.

This clone showed up just once. This sequence joins TRBV28 and TRBJ1-5; D unresolved. Germline CDR1 and CDR2: MDHEN and SYDVKM. With 6 bases removed from V and 7 bases from J, the gap between germline ends came to 22 bases. The CDR3 is 16 amino acids. The CDR3 DNA sequence: TGTGCCAGCAGATCCCCCGGCGGCTCCCCGGCCCAGCCCCAGCATTTT. It yields the protein CASRSPGGSPAQPQHF. The whole variable domain, filled in from reference TRBV28 and TRBJ1-5, reads DVKVTQSSRYLVKRTGEKVFLECVQDMDHENMFWYRQDPGLGLRLIYFSYDVKMKEKGDIPEGYSVSREKKERFSLILESASTNQTSMYLCASRSPGGSPAQPQHFGDGTRLSIL.

The CDR3 loop reads CASIPGQGDTGELFF. The CDR3 nucleotides read TGTGCCAGCATTCCGGGACAGGGAGACACCGGGGAGCTGTTTTTT. This chain joins TRBV2 and TRBJ2-2, with 9 positions matching TRBD1. The CDR3 has 15 amino acids. The germline CDR1 and CDR2 sequences are SNHLY and FYNNEI. Unmatched junction bases numbered 6, after V lost 7 bases and J lost 3 bases.

This chain connects TRBV6-1 to TRBJ2-5; D might be TRBD2 (5 bases). Germline V gives CDR1 MNHNS, CDR2 SASEGT. The CDR3 has 13 amino acids. The V gene lost 1 base and the J gene lost 11 bases, with 14 bases spanning the gap. CDR3 region: CASSEEEGLEQYF. The CDR3 DNA reads TGTGCCAGCAGTGAAGAAGAGGGTTTGGAGCAGTACTTC.

V gene TRBV11-2 combines with J gene TRBJ1-4; the match to TRBD1 covers 8 bases. The ends lost 1 base at V and 4 bases at J; junction bases unmatched: 8. Germline loops: CDR1 SGHAT, CDR2 FQNNGV. The CDR3 spans 17 residues. CDR3 residues: CASSLGRSTGVNEKLFF. The DNA for the CDR3 is TGTGCCAGCAGCTTAGGGCGTTCGACAGGGGTTAATGAAAAACTGTTTTTT.

The gene calls are TRBV28 and TRBJ2-3; 8 bases match TRBD1. After removal of 6 bases from V and 5 bases from J, the junction contained 7 bases not matched to a gene. Germline assignment: CDR1 MDHEN and CDR2 SYDVKM. The CDR3 is made up of 14 amino acids. The CDR3 region has the DNA TGTGCCAGCAGCCCCAGGGGGCGGGGAGATACGCAGTATTTT. It is translated as CASSPRGRGDTQYF.